This T cell receptor beta chain was sequenced in a study of shared clonotypes between healthy human individuals (dated by TCRdb to the early 2020s). About the investigation overall: A couple of women and three men aged 18 to 49 years were included in the cohort. For each donor, CD4 naive and CD4 memory were each run on three plates, CD8 naive on two plates, and CD8 memory on one plate. Blood TCR repertoires of five healthy adults were deeply sequenced to estimate repertoire size and the extent of clonotype sharing between individuals. Libraries were prepared and TCR repertoires were sequenced by different laboratories using diverse techniques, in order to increase sequencing depth and limit assay-specific biases. Leukapheresis yielded between about 0.9 and 8.9 billion PBMCs per donor.

Notes on this clone: The antigen this receptor binds is unknown. Base quality data are lacking; no much larger clone is found one base away.

In the germline V gene, CDR1 corresponds to SGDLS and CDR2 to YYNGEE. Trimming removed 7 bases from V and 3 bases from J, leaving 10 bases between the germline ends. Inclusive of the bounding cysteine and phenylalanine, the CDR3 is 12 residues long. The entry retains the CDR3 DNA only, 36 bases that are in frame from base 1. The donors were healthy, HIV-negative adults who had no recently reported acute infections or vaccinations. Only Caucasian adults living in Nashville, Tennessee, USA were represented among the donors. CD4+ T cells were enriched by magnetic negative selection; naive cells were then positively selected on CD45RA, and the negative fraction formed the memory subset. After blood collection by leukapheresis, PBMCs were isolated using Ficoll-Histopaque density gradient centrifugation and then cryopreserved in the vapor phase of liquid nitrogen. Purity and quantity of every magnetically sorted T cell population were checked by analytical flow cytometry. Genomic DNA was isolated from each sorted fraction and quantified by UV absorbance on a Nanodrop 2000c.

Using the deep immunoSEQ assay, TCR CDR3 regions were amplified from genomic DNA by multiplex PCR. Extracted genomic DNA from each cell subset was distributed evenly across all wells of several immunoSEQ 96-well plates, and each plate was treated as a replicate. For sorted subsets, 150 to 250 ng genomic DNA, equal to tens of thousands of T cell genomes, was loaded into each replicate PCR. The purified libraries were quantified using a Qubit 3.0 fluorometer, sized with a Bioanalyzer 2100, and then quantified again using the KAPA Library Quantification kit. A separate single-read 150-cycle Illumina NextSeq 550 flow cell was used to sequence each immunoSEQ 96-well plate. As for the original processing: The immunoSEQ output contained only junctional sequences without quality scores, so filtering could not match that applied to full-length reads. To assign V/J genes and CDR3, sequences were annotated against IMGT germline references using PyIR, a Python wrapper for IgBLAST v1.9. Reads were filtered out if the reads had weak V/J assignments (E-value above 1e-6), no CDR3, stop codons, out-of-frame junctions, or ambiguous translated residues. A V3J clonotype was defined by an identical inferred V gene, J gene, and CDR3 amino acid sequence. To compute the percentage overlap between repertoires, the number of shared unique clonotypes was divided by the size of the smaller repertoire. RTK rarefaction, the Chao1 estimator, and Recon v2.1 estimates of unobserved clonotypes were used to assess repertoire richness. For all TCRbeta clonotypes obtained by the gDNA method from a few donors, generation probabilities were computed with OLGA. This immuneACCESS table, as held by TCRdb, lists in-frame sequences with V and J called but not all clones. Of the missing ones, under half trace to an unresolved V gene in checked studies; the others have no known cause. From that table come the V and J calls and clone size; the DNA was used to work out D and trimming. Within this sample are over a million clones, with around 98% of them counted one time only. The top ten clonotypes cover roughly 0.45% of the sample.

Overall study results and their limits: Larger estimated clonotype richness was generally found for naive subsets than for memory subsets. Based on pairwise subsampling, the degree of clonotype sharing among donors was expected to be affected by sequencing depth. Compared with non-shared clonotypes, clonotypes shared by all four sorted-subset donors had higher generation probabilities. Only blood was sampled, and tissue TCR repertoires likely differ from those in blood. Sharing across a few donors was observed for 4.5% to 6.5% of naive CD4, around 3.5% of naive CD8, around 2.5% of memory CD4, and about 0.38% of memory CD8 clonotypes. Even with the large sequencing depth, rarefaction of the sorted-subset datasets indicated that sequencing was incomplete. Because the study included a small number of donors, the genetic and exposure-history diversity represented was limited.

The source of this sequence is a man under 40 in good health. The chain couples TRBV9 to TRBJ1-1, with the D gene uncertain. Sequenced: naive CD4+ T cells sorted from blood. The cell subset or site tag for this specimen amounts to: CD45RA+ positively selected. In nucleotide form, the sequence is TGTGCCAGCTCTTTCTCGGACACTGAAGCTTTCTTT. Translated, it reads CASSFSDTEAFF. Outside the CDR3, residues come from the reference TRBV9 and TRBJ1-1 proteins, so the full variable domain is: DSGVTQTPKHLITATGQRVTLRCSPRSGDLSVYWYQQSLDQGLQFLIQYYNGEERAKGNILERFSAQQFPDLHSELNLSSLELGDSALYFCASSFSDTEAFFGQGTRLTVV.